This T cell receptor (beta chain) emerged from a study of cytomegalovirus exposure and HLA in healthy donors. Study-wide background: The use of the same platform for the roughly 120 validation repertoires and the roughly 730 first-cohort repertoires was reported by a later analysis.

Study results and limitations: A few chains tied to CMV proved CMV antigen-specific in vitro. Generally TCR sequences proved uncommon, though certain public TCRs appeared in numerous donors.

As to this clone: Its antigen is unidentified.

Trimming took 1 base from V and 4 from J; bases not matched to a gene: 6. The CDR3 sequence is 16 residues long. Germline CDR1 is SGHVS and CDR2 is FNYEAQ. Some clones are missing from TCRdb's copy, which holds only in-frame ones; the method was immunoSEQ multiplex PCR. The table shows about 98,000 clones, with approximately 90% occurring only once. The chain carries TRBV7-6 and TRBJ2-3, with 9 bases matching TRBD2. The TCR originated in a woman aged 25 to 39 in good health and CMV-seronegative. Sequencing input: PBMCs. As DNA, the CDR3 is TGTGCCAGCAGCTTAGGGGCGGGAGGGCCCCCAGATACGCAGTATTTT. Protein product: CASSLGAGGPPDTQYF. Using reference TRBV7-6 and TRBJ2-3 for the parts outside the CDR3, the full variable domain is GAGVSQSPRYKVTKRGQDVALRCDPISGHVSLYWYRQALGQGPEFLTYFNYEAQQDKSGLPNDRFSAERPEGSISTLTIQRTEQRDSAMYRCASSLGAGGPPDTQYFGPGTRLTVL.